The 23 T cell receptor beta chains presented below share a single source sample, sequenced in a study of prognosis after radiotherapy for stage I lung cancer. Template was genomic DNA; TCR beta CDR3 amplified in two multiplex PCR rounds. The first round of PCR was done with primers that matched each TRBV and TRBJ gene. TCRdb used MiXCR to reprocess the multiplex PCR reads, holding one entry per CDR3 protein. This repertoire shows about 20,000 distinct CDR3 sequences, approximately 42% found once; its top ten account for around 50%. The material sequenced was PBMCs, taken before or after stereotactic body radiation therapy (not recorded which). The receptors were gathered from a donor aged 50 or older with non-small cell lung cancer.

This clonotype was counted many times. This chain joins TRBV12-3 or TRBV12-4 and TRBJ1-2; 10 nucleotides agree with TRBD1. This CDR3 region has 14 residues. The J segment lost 7 bases and the V segment lost 5 bases, leaving 7 bases of the junction unmatched. The CDR3, as DNA: TGTGCCAGCAGTACGGGACAGGGGTCAGGTGGCTACACCTTC. Its translation: CASSTGQGSGGYTF.

This clonotype was found many times. The V call is TRBV5-1, the J call TRBJ1-1, with D perhaps matching TRBD1 (5 bases). Trimming removed 1 base from V and 3 bases from J, with 10 bases in between. The CDR3 extends over 14 amino acids. Germline assignment: CDR1 SGHRS and CDR2 YFSETQ. The CDR3 spells CASSLQGGDTEAFF. The DNA of the CDR3 is TGCGCCAGCAGCTTGCAGGGAGGGGACACTGAAGCTTTCTTT.

This clonotype was recorded many times. The V call is TRBV30, the J call TRBJ1-3; D not resolved. Per germline, CDR1 GTSNPN and CDR2 SVGIG (reference sequence). V lost 3 bases and J 4 bases, leaving 13 bases between the germline ends. The CDR3 spans 14 residues. For the CDR3, the DNA is TGTGCCTGGAGGGAGACTGGGGTGGGAAACACCATATATTTT. Translating it yields CAWRETGVGNTIYF. The variable domain in full, with the rest retrieved from reference TRBV30 and TRBJ1-3, is SQTIHQWPATLVQPVGSPLSLECTVEGTSNPNLYWYRQAAGRGLQLLFYSVGIGQISSEVPQNLSASRPQDRQFILSSKKLLLSDSGFYLCAWRETGVGNTIYFGEGSWLTVV.

Ten or more counts support this clonotype. V gene TRBV2 combines with J gene TRBJ2-7; unclear D gene. Germline loops: CDR1 SNHLY, CDR2 FYNNEI. V gave up 3 bases and J gave up 0 bases, with 18 bases separating them. The CDR3 extends over 17 amino acids. The CDR3 bases are TGTGCCAGCAGTGATATAACGGAGCTAATACCCTCCTACGAGCAGTACTTC. Its protein is CASSDITELIPSYEQYF.

This clonotype was seen a single time. The chain carries TRBV7-9 and TRBJ2-1, with a weak D call TRBD2 (5 bases). This CDR3 comprises 13 residues. From germline, CDR1 is SEHNR and CDR2 FQNEAQ (reference sequence). Trimming cost V 5 bases and J 3 bases, with 8 bases left between them. The CDR3 protein is CASSVRGYNEQFF. For the CDR3, the DNA is TGTGCCAGCAGCGTCCGGGGCTACAATGAGCAGTTCTTC.

There are a few counts of this clonotype. This CDR3 is CASSEVHGLAGRRSYNEQFF. DNA for the CDR3: TGTGCCAGCAGTGAAGTCCACGGACTAGCGGGGAGGCGCTCCTACAATGAGCAGTTCTTC. This chain uses TRBV6-4 with TRBJ2-1; TRBD2 matches 12 bases. With 3 bases clipped from V and 0 bases from J, the junction kept 12 bases outside the gene matches. Looked up from germline, CDR1 is MRHNA and CDR2 is SNTAGT. The CDR3 extends over 20 amino acids.

In its sample, this clonotype was seen many times. The chain employs TRBV20-1 and TRBJ2-1; 7 nucleotides agree with TRBD2. Per germline, CDR1 DFQATT and CDR2 SNEGSKA (reference sequence). The V and J ends lost 2 bases and 9 bases, in that order; junction bases with no gene match: 7. CDR3 length: 13 residues. CDR3 sequence reads: CSARWTRTGEQFF. The CDR3, as DNA: TGCAGTGCTAGATGGACTAGGACCGGTGAGCAGTTCTTC.

In its sample, this clonotype was seen a few times. The chain combines TRBV19 with TRBJ2-2; D is perhaps TRBD2 (7 bases). Germline V gene sequence: CDR1 LNHDA, CDR2 SQIVND (reference sequence). The V gene lost 4 bases and the J gene lost 6 bases, with 12 bases spanning the gap. The CDR3 is 14 amino acids. CDR3 coding DNA: TGTGCCAGTAGTAGTAGGGGGGGGGCCGGGGAGCTGTTTTTT. It specifies CASSSRGGAGELFF.

The sample holds many counts of this clonotype. The chain employs TRBV19 and TRBJ1-1; tentative D call: TRBD1 (6 bases). The CDR3 runs 18 residues. Germline V gene data show CDR1 as LNHDA and CDR2 as SQIVND (reference sequence). The V and J ends lost 5 bases and 0 bases respectively, with 22 bases between them. CDR3 nucleotides: TGTGCCAGTAGTCCCAGCCTTCTAAGGACAGACCTGAACACTGAAGCTTTCTTT. Protein product: CASSPSLLRTDLNTEAFF.

This clonotype was counted many times. The chain combines TRBV20-1 with TRBJ2-1; 7 positions agree with TRBD1. Germline V CDR1 and CDR2: DFQATT, SNEGSKA (reference sequence). The CDR3 consists of 14 residues. Unmatched junction bases numbered 10, after V lost 3 bases and J lost 8 bases. The CDR3 nucleotides read TGCAGTGCTAGCCCGACAGGGATGGCGGATGAGCAGTTCTTC. Translating gives CSASPTGMADEQFF.

The chain has TRBV29-1 and TRBJ2-5; 9 bases match TRBD1. The CDR3 has 13 residues. V gave up 2 bases and J gave up 4 bases; unmatched junction bases: 2. The germline CDR1 and CDR2 sequences are SQVTM and ANQGSEA. This CDR3 is CSVETGGLETQYF. The DNA of the CDR3 is TGCAGCGTTGAAACAGGGGGCCTAGAGACCCAGTACTTC.

V and J are TRBV5-6 and TRBJ1-1; D gene ambiguous. V was trimmed by 0 bases and J by 4 bases, leaving 7 bases between them. CDR1 and CDR2 from the germline V gene are SGHDT and YYEEEE. This CDR3 comprises 13 residues. The DNA for the CDR3 is TGTGCCAGCAGCTTGGGTATCGGCACTGAAGCTTTCTTT. The encoded protein is CASSLGIGTEAFF.

This clonotype was found many times. The V gene is TRBV5-1, the J gene TRBJ1-3, with a weak D call TRBD1 (5 bases). The CDR3 has 16 residues. The germline V gene has CDR1 SGHRS and CDR2 YFSETQ. The V gene lost 0 bases and the J gene lost 4 bases, with 14 bases spanning the gap. The CDR3: CASSLVRVGDGNTIYF. CDR3 coding DNA: TGCGCCAGCAGCTTGGTCAGGGTCGGCGACGGAAACACCATATATTTT.

This clonotype was detected many times. V and J are TRBV24-1 and TRBJ2-1; D gene unclear. With 9 bases removed from V and 2 bases from J, the gap between germline ends came to 10 bases. CDR3 length: 13 residues. Germline lookup yields CDR1 KGHDR and CDR2 SFDVKD. CDR3 DNA: TGTGCCACCGGGGTAGGCCCCTACAATGAGCAGTTCTTC. Translating it yields CATGVGPYNEQFF.

This clonotype has ten or more counts. The chain couples TRBV19 to TRBJ1-3; D gene uncertain. Trimming cost V 1 base and J 4 bases, with 8 bases left between them. The CDR3 length is 14 residues. CDR1 is LNHDA and CDR2 is SQIVND in the germline V gene (reference sequence). The CDR3 nucleotides read TGTGCCAGTAGTATAGGAAGGGCCGGAAACACCATATATTTT. Translated: CASSIGRAGNTIYF. The variable domain in full, with the rest retrieved from reference TRBV19 and TRBJ1-3, is DGGITQSPKYLFRKEGQNVTLSCEQNLNHDAMYWYRQDPGQGLRLIYYSQIVNDFQKGDIAEGYSVSREKKESFPLTVTSAQKNPTAFYLCASSIGRAGNTIYFGEGSWLTVV.

The chain recombines TRBV5-1 with TRBJ2-1, with 9 bases that match TRBD2. J gave up 12 bases and V 4 bases, and 11 bases lay outside the gene matches. The CDR3 contains 14 residues. CDR1 SGHRS and CDR2 YFSETQ come from the germline V gene. The CDR3 sequence is CASSTSGTSKTQFF. Here the CDR3 DNA reads TGCGCCAGCAGCACTTCCGGGACTAGCAAAACGCAGTTCTTC.

This clonotype was recorded many times. The rearrangement joins TRBV12-5 to TRBJ2-1, with TRBD1 matching 7 bases. In germline, CDR1 is LGHNT, CDR2 FRNRAP. The CDR3 is 16 residues long. J gave up 7 bases and V 6 bases, and 15 bases lay outside the gene matches. CDR3 sequence: CASGTGRLTPWNEQFF. The CDR3 DNA reads as TGTGCTAGTGGGACAGGGCGCCTAACCCCTTGGAATGAGCAGTTCTTC.

This clonotype appeared many times. The chain couples TRBV7-3 to TRBJ2-1, with 9 bases identical to TRBD2. This CDR3 is built from 15 residues. In germline, CDR1 is SGHTA, CDR2 FQGTGA. After removal of 4 bases from V and 4 bases from J, the junction contained 5 bases not matched to a gene. DNA of the CDR3: TGTGCCAGCAGCTACTCTAGCGGGAATTACAATGAGCAGTTCTTC. Its translation is CASSYSSGNYNEQFF.

This clonotype appeared once. This chain links TRBV3-1 with TRBJ2-3; 9 bases line up with TRBD2. The CDR3 consists of 17 residues. Trimming removed 2 bases from V and 6 bases from J; junction bases left unmatched: 12. CDR1 and CDR2 (germline): LGHDT, YNNKEL (reference sequence). The CDR3 region is CASSQYSWRGGGDTQYF. The CDR3 coding sequence is TGTGCCAGCAGCCAATATTCCTGGCGGGGGGGTGGGGATACGCAGTATTTT.

The chain uses TRBV19 and TRBJ2-1; no clear D gene. The CDR3 consists of 12 residues. Germline V gene lookup returns CDR1 LNHDA and CDR2 SQIVND (reference sequence). Trimming stripped 10 bases from V and 8 bases from J, with 15 bases between. The CDR3 region is CAIRANLDEQFF. The CDR3 coding sequence is TGTGCCATTCGGGCTAATTTGGATGAGCAGTTCTTC.

The CDR3 loop reads CASSLGWRTSGSGSYEQYF. CDR3 in DNA: TGTGCCAGCAGTTTAGGGTGGAGGACTAGCGGGAGTGGGTCCTACGAGCAGTACTTC. This chain joins TRBV12-3 or TRBV12-4 and TRBJ2-7; 13 nucleotides agree with TRBD2. Trimming cost V 1 base and J 1 base; bases outside gene matches: 10. The CDR3 covers 19 residues.

This clonotype has a count of ten or more. This chain links TRBV7-2 with TRBJ2-2; TRBD2 matches at 11 bases. This CDR3 is built from 17 residues. The V and J ends lost 5 bases and 5 bases, in that order; junction bases with no gene match: 10. CDR1 and CDR2 from the germline V gene are SGHTA and FQGNSA. CDR3 bases: TGTGCCAGCAGCCCGGGTAGCGGGAGGGTGGAAACCGGGGAGCTGTTTTTT. Amino acids: CASSPGSGRVETGELFF.

This clonotype came up many times. The V and J genes are TRBV5-1 and TRBJ1-1; no clear D. The CDR3 length is 14 residues. Germline V gene sequence: CDR1 SGHRS, CDR2 YFSETQ. Trimming pared 2 bases from V and 7 bases from J, leaving 15 bases between. CDR3 protein: CASSFQGNGGEAFF. CDR3 bases: TGCGCCAGCAGCTTTCAAGGTAACGGTGGTGAAGCTTTCTTT. Full variable domain (outside the CDR3, taken from reference TRBV5-1 and TRBJ1-1): KAGVTQTPRYLIKTRGQQVTLSCSPISGHRSVSWYQQTPGQGLQFLFEYFSETQRNKGNFPGRFSGRQFSNSRSEMNVSTLELGDSALYLCASSFQGNGGEAFFGQGTRLTVV.